This is a list of T cell receptor beta chains from one sample in a study of circulating tumor DNA in untreated peripheral T-cell lymphoma. Sequenced by immunoSEQ multiplex PCR; TCRdb stores in-frame clones only, minus some. The sample has several thousand clones, 70% to 85% seen once; the top ten hold 2% to 2.5%. The specimen sequenced was tumor tissue. The source is a human donor with peripheral T-cell lymphoma. CDR3s include the opening cysteine and the closing phenylalanine or tryptophan. Fields, in order: V gene, CDR3 length, J gene, clone size, D gene, CDR3 DNA, CDR3 protein. A D gene is named only where the DNA matches it firmly. Expanded clones get a size class; other rows say once, few or many, or leave the size out.

TRBV19,14,TRBJ2-7,.,.,TGTGCCAGTAGTATAGGCCCAGGGGACTACGAGCAGTACTTC,CASSIGPGDYEQYF
TRBV30,14,TRBJ1-5,.,TRBD1,TGTGCCTGGAGTGTAGGACAGGTCGGGCAGCCCCAGCATTTT,CAWSVGQVGQPQHF
TRBV18,14,TRBJ2-5,few,.,TGTGCCAGCTCACCACCGGTACAGCAAGAGACCCAGTACTTC,CASSPPVQQETQYF
TRBV12-5,20,TRBJ1-6,.,TRBD1,TGTGCTAGTGGTTTGGTACGTCGGGGCGACTTGGGACAGGGAAGTTCACCCCTCCACTTT,CASGLVRRGDLGQGSSPLHF
TRBV19,15,TRBJ2-7,.,.,TGTGCCAGTAGTCCCCGCAGGGAGGTAGAGTACGAGCAGTACTTC,CASSPRREVEYEQYF
TRBV19,13,TRBJ1-2,.,.,TGTGCCAGTAGTATTTTTGGGGAATACGGCTACACCTTC,CASSIFGEYGYTF
TRBV18,15,TRBJ1-2,.,.,TGTGCCAGCTCACTCGAGCAGGGGAGGTCCTATGGCTACACCTTC,CASSLEQGRSYGYTF
TRBV4-1,15,TRBJ2-5,few,.,TGCGCCAGCAGCCCCGTAGGCGGTCTCCAAGAGACCCAGTACTTC,CASSPVGGLQETQYF
TRBV15,15,TRBJ1-5,.,TRBD1,TGTGCCACCAGCCTAACGACAGGGGGCGGACAGCCCCAGCATTTT,CATSLTTGGGQPQHF
TRBV1,14,TRBJ1-5,.,.,TGCGCCAGCAGCCAAGCGGGGACCGCGGAGCCCCAGCATTTT,CASSQAGTAEPQHF
TRBV18,14,TRBJ1-4,once,TRBD1,TGTGCCAGCTCAACAGGGGGTGGTAATGAAAAACTGTTTTTT,CASSTGGGNEKLFF
TRBV14,14,TRBJ1-1,.,.,TGTGCCAGCAGCCCTGATCCTCTTTGGAGTGGGTTCTTTTTT,CASSPDPLWSGFFF
TRBV14,15,TRBJ1-2,.,TRBD1,TGTGCCAGCAGCCCAACAGGGGTCAAGGACTATGGCTACACCTTC,CASSPTGVKDYGYTF
TRBV11-3,15,TRBJ1-2,.,TRBD1,TGTGCCAGCAGCTTGGACAGGGGCCCTCTGGGTGGCTACACCTTC,CASSLDRGPLGGYTF
TRBV25-1,13,TRBJ1-2,.,.,TGTGCCAGCAGTTCACAGGGTAACTATGGCTACACCTTC,CASSSQGNYGYTF
TRBV11-3,15,TRBJ1-1,.,.,TGTGCCAGCAGCTTAGTGCCTTTTTTGGGAACTGAAGCTTTCTTT,CASSLVPFLGTEAFF